This TCR beta chain was identified in a study of blood T cells in healthy people across ages. Study observations and caveats: In older individuals, TCR beta diversity per million T cells was lower, falling roughly linearly with age. Higher naive T cell percentage went strongly together with higher TCR beta diversity.

The amount of total RNA extracted per sample was at least 5.5 micrograms. The second PCR ran about 6 to 12 cycles with a sample-barcoded 5' primer and J-beta primers. Each sample yielded at least 2.5 million CDR3-containing paired-end reads. TCRdb fed the 5' RACE reads into MiXCR, producing one record per CDR3 protein. Of 380,000 or so distinct CDR3 sequences listed, 52% were seen once; the top ten hold roughly 51%. Remarks on this clonotype: What it recognizes is unknown.

Germline V gives CDR1 LNHNV, CDR2 YYDKDF (reference sequence). There are 14 residues in the CDR3. V lost 5 bases, J lost 2 bases, and 12 bases lay in between. The material sequenced was blood. The V call is TRBV15, the J call TRBJ2-5; D gene unclear. The clonotype originates from a man in his sixties in good health. The CDR3 region is CATSPPSAQETQYF. CDR3 coding DNA: TGTGCCACCAGCCCCCCCAGCGCTCAAGAGACCCAGTACTTC.